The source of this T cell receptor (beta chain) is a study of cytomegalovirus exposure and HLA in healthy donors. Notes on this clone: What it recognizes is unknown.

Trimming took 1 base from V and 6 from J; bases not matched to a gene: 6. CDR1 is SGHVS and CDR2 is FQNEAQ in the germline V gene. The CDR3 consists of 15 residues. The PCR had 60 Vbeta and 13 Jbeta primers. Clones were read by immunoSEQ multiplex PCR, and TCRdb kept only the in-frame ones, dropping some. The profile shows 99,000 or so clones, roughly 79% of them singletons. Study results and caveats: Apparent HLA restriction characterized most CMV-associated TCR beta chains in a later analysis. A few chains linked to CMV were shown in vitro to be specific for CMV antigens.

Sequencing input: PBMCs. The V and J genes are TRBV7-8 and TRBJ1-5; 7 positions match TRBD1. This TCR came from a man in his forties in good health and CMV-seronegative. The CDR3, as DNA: TGTGCCAGCAGCTTAGATTTGACAGGGTCTCAGCCCCAGCATTTT. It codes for CASSLDLTGSQPQHF.